The clone carrying this TCR beta chain has just a few counts. Its specificity is unknown. The data are from a study of T-cell memory formation after mild COVID-19. Points from the study as a whole: Cross-reactive memory seemingly joined, as some responding clones were found in pre-infection memory.

UMIs and sample barcodes were carried by the TCR alpha and TCR beta cDNA libraries that 5'RACE produced using constant-segment primers. TCRdb processed the 5' RACE reads anew with MiXCR; each CDR3 protein has one entry. The table has roughly 250,000 distinct CDR3 sequences, about 17% seen once. The V and J ends lost 4 bases and 2 bases, in that order; junction bases with no gene match: 6. This CDR3 is 15 amino acids long. CDR1 is SGHTA and CDR2 is FQGNSA in the germline V gene. The rearrangement links TRBV7-2 to TRBJ2-5, with 8 bases aligning to TRBD1. The source material was PBMCs or a T cell subset sorted from them (not recorded which). The TCR sequence derives from a man younger than 35 who had mild COVID-19 (a few samples of this study predate the infection). Cell type and time point are not known. CDR3 sequence reads: CASSSRQGTQETQYF. The CDR3 coding sequence is TGTGCCAGCAGCTCTCGACAGGGGACACAAGAGACCCAGTACTTC.